This T cell receptor (beta chain) was recovered during a study of vaccination and CD4 T cells after COVID-19. Once obtained from cultured CD4+ T cells, the DNA was sequenced using the Oncomine TCR Beta short-read assay. Genomic DNA was extracted from cultured CD4+ T cells. TCRdb ran MiXCR on the PCR reads and lists one entry per CDR3 protein. Counted here are fewer than 25,000 distinct CDR3 sequences, about 43% occurring once; the ten biggest clones make up roughly 9.6%. V was clipped by 0 bases and J by 8 bases; unmatched bases: 7. Germline assignment: CDR1 LNHNV and CDR2 YYDKDF (reference sequence). This CDR3 has 16 residues. The table lists this clonotype with a few counts. Its antigen is not known. The time point is: late sampling 161 to 241 days after vaccination in three convalescent patients. Treatment described: roughly 10-day PBMC culture with coronavirus spike peptide pools or control peptides (ViraFEST assay). Peptide pools at about 9.7 ug/ml and IL-2 at around 10 IU/ml were added to cultures of 2 million or so PBMCs per well.

The receptor was derived from a human donor who had recovered from COVID-19. The V and J genes are TRBV15 and TRBJ2-1; 10 bases are a match to TRBD1. Sequenced here: CD4+ T cells from blood, cultured in vitro, sampled about 7 months after SARS-CoV-2 vaccination. CDR3 in amino acids: CATSRDSRQGAHEQFF. Written as DNA, the CDR3 is TGTGCCACCAGCAGAGATTCGAGACAGGGGGCCCATGAGCAGTTCTTC.